The clone carrying this TCR beta chain was seen only a few times. Its antigen is as yet unknown. Sequencing was performed with immunoSEQ multiplex PCR; in TCRdb, only in-frame clones are kept and a portion is missing. The sample has about 270,000 clones; roughly 85% are singletons. These data belong to a study of cytomegalovirus exposure and HLA in healthy donors. Findings and caveats of the study: Rare sequences made up most TCRs, while some public TCRs were found in many donors.

Material: PBMCs. The source is a woman aged 18-29 years in good health and CMV-seronegative.

In DNA, the CDR3 is TGTGCCAGCAGCCCGGGCCAAGAGACCCAGTACTTC. The encoded protein is CASSPGQETQYF. The V call is TRBV5-5, the J call TRBJ2-5; D is undetermined. The ends were cut back, 4 bases at V and 1 base at J, with 5 bases in the middle. Germline lookup yields CDR1 SGHKS and CDR2 YYEKEE (reference sequence). The CDR3 loop spans 12 amino acids.